A single sample is the source of the 13 T cell receptor beta chains below, sequenced in a study of T cells after yellow fever vaccination. From the 5' RACE reads, TCRdb called clonotypes with MiXCR, one entry per CDR3 protein. The sample contains under 400,000 distinct CDR3 sequences, roughly 11% of which appear only once. The sample here was PBMCs, taken on the day of the first yellow fever vaccination. Source of these receptors: a man between 18 and 29 years old who received the YFV17D yellow fever vaccine.

The rearrangement uses TRBV6-1 and TRBJ1-6; TRBD1 agrees at 7 bases. The V and J ends lost 6 bases and 8 bases, in that order; junction bases with no gene match: 13. From germline, CDR1 is MNHNS and CDR2 SASEGT. This CDR3 contains 16 residues. The CDR3 DNA sequence: TGTGCCAGCAGACTCAAGGGGGCGCGGGGCGATTCACCCCTCCACTTT. Translating gives CASRLKGARGDSPLHF.

This clonotype has just a few counts. The chain is built from TRBV12-3 or TRBV12-4 and TRBJ2-1, with D possibly TRBD1 on 6 matching bases. The ends were cut back, 6 bases at V and 1 base at J, with 19 bases in the middle. This CDR3 is 17 amino acids long. The CDR3 region has the DNA TGTGCCAGCAGACCCGTTGGACAGTCCCCTTCCTACAATGAGCAGTTCTTC. The encoded protein is CASRPVGQSPSYNEQFF.

This clonotype was seen a few times. The V and J genes are TRBV6-1 and TRBJ2-5; D tentatively fits TRBD1 or TRBD2 (5 bases each). This CDR3 has 13 amino acids. Trimming stripped 6 bases from V and 5 bases from J, with 13 bases between. Germline values: CDR1 MNHNS, CDR2 SASEGT. The chain's CDR3 is CASSPGWGETQYF. CDR3 sequence (DNA): TGTGCCAGCAGCCCAGGGTGGGGGGAGACCCAGTACTTC.

CDR3 region: CASSRDRVTNEQFF. CDR3 DNA sequence: TGCGCCAGCTCTCGGGACAGGGTAACCAATGAGCAGTTCTTC. The chain employs TRBV10-1 and TRBJ2-1; 9 bases are shared with TRBD1. Trimming took 8 bases from V and 6 from J; bases not matched to a gene: 8. The CDR3 totals 14 residues. Germline V lookup: CDR1 WNHNN, CDR2 SYGVQD (reference sequence).

This clonotype came up a few times. The chain carries TRBV6-1 and TRBJ2-2; D possibly uses TRBD1 or TRBD2 (5 bases each). The CDR3 is made up of 15 amino acids. V dropped 6 bases and J dropped 2 bases, with 13 bases sitting between them. CDR1 is MNHNS, CDR2 SASEGT, per germline. CDR3 sequence reads: CASSPRGFNTGELFF. The CDR3 DNA is TGTGCCAGCAGCCCCCGGGGCTTCAACACCGGGGAGCTGTTTTTT.

This clonotype turned up a few times. The chain carries TRBV6-2 or TRBV6-3 and TRBJ1-1; D is unclear. The V end lost 5 bases, the J end lost 4 bases, and 17 bases lay between the germline ends. The CDR3 is 15 residues long. Germline V gene data show CDR1 as MNHEY and CDR2 as SVGEGT. The CDR3 reads CASSTPLHGLTEAFF. The CDR3 DNA sequence: TGTGCCAGCAGTACCCCTCTCCACGGACTCACTGAAGCTTTCTTT.

The chain uses TRBV6-5 and TRBJ1-2; no clear D gene. The germline gives CDR1 MNHEY, CDR2 SVGAGI. The CDR3 has 15 amino acids. Trimming removed 0 bases from V and 8 bases from J, with 16 bases in between. CDR3 amino acids: CASSYSPRAAKGYTF. The CDR3 region has the DNA TGTGCCAGCAGTTACTCACCCCGGGCAGCTAAAGGCTACACCTTC.

Many counts were recorded for this clonotype. This chain joins TRBV5-1 and TRBJ2-1, with 12 bases lining up with TRBD2. The CDR3 consists of 19 residues. Germline CDR1 SGHRS, CDR2 YFSETQ. The trim removed 3 bases at V and 4 bases at J, leaving 14 bases unmatched. The CDR3 region has the DNA TGCGCCAGCAGCTGGGGATCTAGCGGGGGGGCCGGTGGATACAATGAGCAGTTCTTC. Translated, it gives CASSWGSSGGAGGYNEQFF.

The V and J genes are TRBV7-3 and TRBJ2-3, with D possibly matching TRBD2 (6 bases). V lost 1 base to trimming and J lost 6 bases, with 14 bases between them. The CDR3 loop spans 15 amino acids. CDR1 and CDR2 (germline): SGHTA, FQGTGA. The CDR3 nucleotides are TGTGCCAGCAGCTTAAGTGGGGGGTATACGGATACGCAGTATTTT. Its translation: CASSLSGGYTDTQYF.

This clonotype has a handful of counts. The chain couples TRBV4-2 to TRBJ2-7, with D possibly matching TRBD1 (6 bases). CDR3 length: 13 amino acids. V lost 3 bases and J 5 bases, leaving 11 bases between the germline ends. Germline lookup yields CDR1 LGHNA and CDR2 YNFKEQ. In DNA, the CDR3 is TGTGCCAGCAGCCAGGTACAGGGCAACGAGCAGTACTTC. This sequence encodes CASSQVQGNEQYF.

This clonotype appeared a few times. V usage is TRBV9 and J usage is TRBJ2-1, with 7 bases lining up with TRBD2. Germline trimming cut 0 bases from V and 8 bases from J; bases unmatched to any gene: 8. Germline values: CDR1 SGDLS, CDR2 YYNGEE. This CDR3 contains 15 residues. Here the CDR3 reads CASSVGEGRIDEQFF. CDR3 nucleotides: TGTGCCAGCAGCGTAGGGGAGGGAAGGATCGATGAGCAGTTCTTC.

The rearrangement links TRBV28 to TRBJ2-2; tentative D call: TRBD1 (6 bases). V was cut by 7 bases and J by 7 bases, with 13 bases left in between. CDR1 is MDHEN and CDR2 is SYDVKM in the germline V gene. The CDR3 is 13 residues long. This CDR3 is CASMSGADGELFF. CDR3 nucleotides: TGTGCCAGCATGTCAGGGGCGGACGGGGAGCTGTTTTTT.

This clonotype was counted between two and nine times. V gene TRBV20-1 combines with J gene TRBJ1-1; D is unresolved. The CDR3 contains 14 residues. CDR1 DFQATT and CDR2 SNEGSKA come from the germline V gene (reference sequence). The V end lost 4 bases, the J end lost 6 bases, and 18 bases lay between the germline ends. CDR3 bases: TGCAGTGCTAAAGAAGGACCTACCGGATCTGAAGCTTTCTTT. Amino acid sequence: CSAKEGPTGSEAFF.